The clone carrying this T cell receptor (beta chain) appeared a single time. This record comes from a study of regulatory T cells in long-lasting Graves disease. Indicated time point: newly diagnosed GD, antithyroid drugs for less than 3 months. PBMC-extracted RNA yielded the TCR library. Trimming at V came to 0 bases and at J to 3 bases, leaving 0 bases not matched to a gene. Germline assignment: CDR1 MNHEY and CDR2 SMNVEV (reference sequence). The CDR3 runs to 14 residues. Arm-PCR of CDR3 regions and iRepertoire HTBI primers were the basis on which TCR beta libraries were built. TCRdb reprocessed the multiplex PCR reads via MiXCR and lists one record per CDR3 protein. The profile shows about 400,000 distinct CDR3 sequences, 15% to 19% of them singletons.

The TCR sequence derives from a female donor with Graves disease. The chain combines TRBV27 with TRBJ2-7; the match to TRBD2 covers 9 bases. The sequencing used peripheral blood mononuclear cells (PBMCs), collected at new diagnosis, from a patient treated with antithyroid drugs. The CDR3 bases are TGTGCCAGCAGTTTATCGACTAGCGGCTACGAGCAGTACTTC. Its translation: CASSLSTSGYEQYF.